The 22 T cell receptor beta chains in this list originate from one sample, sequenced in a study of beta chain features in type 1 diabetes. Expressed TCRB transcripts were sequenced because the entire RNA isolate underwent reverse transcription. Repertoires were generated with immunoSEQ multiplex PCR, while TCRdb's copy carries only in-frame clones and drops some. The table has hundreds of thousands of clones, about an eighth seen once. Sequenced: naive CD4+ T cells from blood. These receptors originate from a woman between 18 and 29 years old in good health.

The CDR3 loop reads CASTVGLYGNTIYF. In nucleotides, the CDR3 is TGTGCCAGCACCGTCGGGTTGTACGGAAACACCATATATTTT. The chain is built from TRBV6-5 and TRBJ1-3; D gene uncertain. The CDR3 length is 14 residues. V lost 7 bases, J lost 4 bases, and 14 bases lay in between. Looked up from germline, CDR1 is MNHEY and CDR2 is SVGAGI.

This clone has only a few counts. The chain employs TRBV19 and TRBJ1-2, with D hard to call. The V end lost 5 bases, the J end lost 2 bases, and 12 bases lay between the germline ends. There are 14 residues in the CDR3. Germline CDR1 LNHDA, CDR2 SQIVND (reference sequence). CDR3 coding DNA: TGTGCCAGTAGTTTAACCCACAGCAACTATGGCTACACCTTC. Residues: CASSLTHSNYGYTF.

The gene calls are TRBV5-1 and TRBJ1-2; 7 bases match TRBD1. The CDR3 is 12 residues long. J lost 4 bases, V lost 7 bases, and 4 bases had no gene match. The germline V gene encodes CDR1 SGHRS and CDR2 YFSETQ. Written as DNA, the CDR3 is TGCGCCAGCTATCGACAGGGCTATGGCTACACCTTC. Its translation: CASYRQGYGYTF.

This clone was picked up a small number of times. The CDR3 loop is CASSLVTRGEQYV. The CDR3 nucleotides are TGTGCCAGCAGCTTAGTTACCAGGGGCGAGCAGTACGTC. The gene calls are TRBV7-9 and TRBJ2-7; perhaps TRBD1 as D (6 bases). CDR1 is SEHNR and CDR2 is FQNEAQ in the germline V gene (reference sequence). The CDR3 covers 13 residues. Between the trimmed V and J ends, which lost 1 base and 6 bases, there was a span of 10 bases.

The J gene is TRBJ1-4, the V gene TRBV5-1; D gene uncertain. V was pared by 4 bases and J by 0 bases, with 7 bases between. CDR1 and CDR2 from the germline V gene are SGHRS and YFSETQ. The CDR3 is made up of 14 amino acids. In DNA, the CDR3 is TGCGCCAGCAGCCCAGTAGCAACTAATGAAAAACTGTTTTTT. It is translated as CASSPVATNEKLFF. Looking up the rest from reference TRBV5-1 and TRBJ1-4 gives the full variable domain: KAGVTQTPRYLIKTRGQQVTLSCSPISGHRSVSWYQQTPGQGLQFLFEYFSETQRNKGNFPGRFSGRQFSNSRSEMNVSTLELGDSALYLCASSPVATNEKLFFGSGTQLSVL.

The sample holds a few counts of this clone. The CDR3 bases are TGTGCCAGCAGCGACAAGCGGCTAGCGGGGACCGGGGAGCTGTTTTTT. This sequence encodes CASSDKRLAGTGELFF. The chain combines TRBV9 with TRBJ2-2; 9 bases match TRBD2. The CDR3 totals 16 residues. The J segment lost 5 bases and the V segment lost 3 bases, leaving 8 bases of the junction unmatched. CDR1 is SGDLS, CDR2 YYNGEE, per germline.

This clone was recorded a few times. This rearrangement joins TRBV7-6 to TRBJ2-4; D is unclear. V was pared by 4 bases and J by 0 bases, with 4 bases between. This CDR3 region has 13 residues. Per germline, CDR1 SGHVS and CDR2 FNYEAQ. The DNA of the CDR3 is TGTGCCAGCAGCTCTTTAGCCAAAAACATTCAGTACTTC. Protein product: CASSSLAKNIQYF.

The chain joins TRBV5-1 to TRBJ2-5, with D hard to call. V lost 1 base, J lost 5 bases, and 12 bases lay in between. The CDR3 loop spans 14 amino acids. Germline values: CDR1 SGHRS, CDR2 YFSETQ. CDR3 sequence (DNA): TGCGCCAGCAGCTTGTACGGGCTAGGGGAGACCCAGTACTTC. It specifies CASSLYGLGETQYF.

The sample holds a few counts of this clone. The CDR3 reads CAWSVPGRGLYEQYF. The CDR3 bases are TGTGCCTGGAGTGTACCGGGGAGGGGGCTCTACGAGCAGTACTTC. The chain links TRBV30 to TRBJ2-5, with D perhaps being TRBD1 or TRBD2 (7 bases each). The closer fit of TRBJ2-7 to the DNA end suggests the J call may be wrong. There are 15 residues in the CDR3. The germline CDR1 and CDR2 sequences are GTSNPN and SVGIG (reference sequence).

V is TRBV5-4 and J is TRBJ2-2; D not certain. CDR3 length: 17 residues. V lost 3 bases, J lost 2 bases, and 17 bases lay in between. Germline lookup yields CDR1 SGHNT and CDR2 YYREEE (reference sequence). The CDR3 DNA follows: TGTGCCAGCAGCTCCGGGTCTCAAGGACCCAACACCGGGGAGCTGTTTTTT. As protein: CASSSGSQGPNTGELFF. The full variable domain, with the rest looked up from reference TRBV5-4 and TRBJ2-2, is ETGVTQSPTHLIKTRGQQVTLRCSSQSGHNTVSWYQQALGQGPQFIFQYYREEENGRGNFPPRFSGLQFPNYSSELNVNALELDDSALYLCASSSGSQGPNTGELFFGEGSRLTVL.

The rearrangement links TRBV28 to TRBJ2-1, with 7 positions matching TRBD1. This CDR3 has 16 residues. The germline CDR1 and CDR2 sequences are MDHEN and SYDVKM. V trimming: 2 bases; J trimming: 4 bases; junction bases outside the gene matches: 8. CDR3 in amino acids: CASSLIGTATYNEQFF. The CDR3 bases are TGTGCCAGCAGTTTAATTGGGACAGCGACGTACAATGAGCAGTTCTTC.

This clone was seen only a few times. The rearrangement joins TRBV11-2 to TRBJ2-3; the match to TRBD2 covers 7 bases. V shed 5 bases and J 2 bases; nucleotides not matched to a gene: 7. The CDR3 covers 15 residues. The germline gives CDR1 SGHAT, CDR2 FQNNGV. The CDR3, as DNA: TGTGCCAGCAGCCCGCCAGCGGGGTCCACAGATACGCAGTATTTT. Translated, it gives CASSPPAGSTDTQYF.

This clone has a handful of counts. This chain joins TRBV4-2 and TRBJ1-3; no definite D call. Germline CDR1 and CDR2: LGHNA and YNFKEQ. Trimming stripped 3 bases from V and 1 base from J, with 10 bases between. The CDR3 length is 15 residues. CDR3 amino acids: CASSQGSFSGNTIYF. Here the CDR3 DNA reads TGTGCCAGCAGCCAGGGAAGCTTTTCTGGAAACACCATATATTTT.

The CDR3 loop reads CASISGSGETQYF. Here the CDR3 DNA reads TGTGCCAGCATTTCAGGGTCGGGAGAGACCCAGTACTTC. The chain links TRBV28 to TRBJ2-5; D is perhaps TRBD1 (5 bases). The CDR3 covers 13 residues. The ends were cut back, 7 bases at V and 4 bases at J, with 13 bases in the middle. Germline CDR1 MDHEN, CDR2 SYDVKM.

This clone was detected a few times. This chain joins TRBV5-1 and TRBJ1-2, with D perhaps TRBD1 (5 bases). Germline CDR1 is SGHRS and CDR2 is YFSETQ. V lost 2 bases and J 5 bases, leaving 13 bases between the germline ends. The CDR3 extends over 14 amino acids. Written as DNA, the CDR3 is TGCGCCAGCAGCTTCGGTGCAGGGCTGTATGGCTACACCTTC. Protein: CASSFGAGLYGYTF.

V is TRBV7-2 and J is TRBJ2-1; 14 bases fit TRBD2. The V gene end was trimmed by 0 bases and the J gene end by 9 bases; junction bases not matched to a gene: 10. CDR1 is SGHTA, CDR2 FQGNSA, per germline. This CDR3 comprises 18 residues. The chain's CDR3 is CASSLAAGLAGGSGEQFF. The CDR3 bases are TGTGCCAGCAGCTTAGCAGCAGGACTAGCGGGAGGCAGTGGTGAGCAGTTCTTC.

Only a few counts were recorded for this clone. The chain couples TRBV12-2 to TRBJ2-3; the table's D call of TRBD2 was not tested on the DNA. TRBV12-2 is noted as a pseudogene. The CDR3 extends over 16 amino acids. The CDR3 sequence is CASRHARLEGTDTQYF. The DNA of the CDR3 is TGTGCAAGTCGCCACGCCCGACTCGAAGGAACAGATACGCAGTATTTT.

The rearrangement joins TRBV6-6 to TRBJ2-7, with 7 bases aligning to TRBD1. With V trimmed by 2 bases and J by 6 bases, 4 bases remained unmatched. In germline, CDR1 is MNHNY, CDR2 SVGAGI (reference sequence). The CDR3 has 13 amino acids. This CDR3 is CASSYDRVGEQYF. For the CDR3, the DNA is TGTGCCAGCAGTTACGACAGGGTGGGCGAGCAGTACTTC.

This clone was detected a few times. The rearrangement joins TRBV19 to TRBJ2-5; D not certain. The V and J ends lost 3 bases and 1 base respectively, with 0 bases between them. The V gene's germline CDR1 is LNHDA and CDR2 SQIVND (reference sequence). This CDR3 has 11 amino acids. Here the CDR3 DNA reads TGTGCCAGTAGTATCCAAGAGACCCAGTACTTC. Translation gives CASSIQETQYF.

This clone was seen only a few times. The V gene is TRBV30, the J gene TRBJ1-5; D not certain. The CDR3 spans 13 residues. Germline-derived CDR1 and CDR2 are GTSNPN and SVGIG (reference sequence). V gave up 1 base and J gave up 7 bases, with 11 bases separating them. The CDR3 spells CAWSESLGQPQHF. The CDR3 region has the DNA TGTGCCTGGAGTGAGAGTCTGGGGCAGCCCCAGCATTTT. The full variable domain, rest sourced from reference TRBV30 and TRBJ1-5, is SQTIHQWPATLVQPVGSPLSLECTVEGTSNPNLYWYRQAAGRGLQLLFYSVGIGQISSEVPQNLSASRPQDRQFILSSKKLLLSDSGFYLCAWSESLGQPQHFGDGTRLSIL.

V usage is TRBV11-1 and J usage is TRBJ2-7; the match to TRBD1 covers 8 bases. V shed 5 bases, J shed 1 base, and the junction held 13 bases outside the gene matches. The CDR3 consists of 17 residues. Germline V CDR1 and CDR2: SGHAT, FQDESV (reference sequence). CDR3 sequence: CASSRPGLRDRSYEQYF. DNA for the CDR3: TGTGCCAGCAGCCGCCCAGGGCTTCGGGACAGGTCCTACGAGCAGTACTTC.

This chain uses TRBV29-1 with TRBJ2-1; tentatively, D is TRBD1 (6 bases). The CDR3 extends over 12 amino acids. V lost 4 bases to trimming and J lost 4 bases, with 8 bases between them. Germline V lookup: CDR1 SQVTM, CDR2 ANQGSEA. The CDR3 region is CSVGDTYNEQFF. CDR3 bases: TGCAGCGTTGGGGACACTTACAATGAGCAGTTCTTC.